This T cell receptor beta chain stems from a study of control samples from healthy donors and cancer patients. V lost 0 bases to trimming and J lost 6 bases; unmatched junction nucleotides: 2. CDR3 length: 14 amino acids. Germline CDR1 is MNHEY and CDR2 is SMNVEV (reference sequence). Method: immunoSEQ multiplex PCR; TCRdb's copy keeps in-frame clones and lacks some. The sample gives some 80,000 clones, approximately 90% of which show up once; 1.9% is in the top ten. This clone appeared a few times. The rearrangement links TRBV27 to TRBJ2-7; 10 nucleotides match TRBD2. The sample consisted of PBMCs. This sequence originates from a woman between 55 and 75 years old with head and neck cancer. CDR3 sequence reads: CASSLSGTSVEQYF. The CDR3 nucleotides read TGTGCCAGCAGTTTATCCGGGACTAGCGTCGAGCAGTACTTC.